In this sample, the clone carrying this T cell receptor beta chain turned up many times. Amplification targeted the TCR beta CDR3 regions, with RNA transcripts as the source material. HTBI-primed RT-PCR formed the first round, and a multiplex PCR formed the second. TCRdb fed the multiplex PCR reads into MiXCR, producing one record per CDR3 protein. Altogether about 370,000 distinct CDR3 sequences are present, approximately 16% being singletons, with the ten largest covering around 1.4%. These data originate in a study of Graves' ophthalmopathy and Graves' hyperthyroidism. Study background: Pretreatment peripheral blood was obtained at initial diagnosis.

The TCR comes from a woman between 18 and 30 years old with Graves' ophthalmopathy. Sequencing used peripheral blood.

CDR3 nucleotide sequence: TGTGCCAGCAGCTTAGAGGGAATGGCAAATTACGAGCAGTACTTC. Amino acids: CASSLEGMANYEQYF. J is TRBJ2-7 and V is TRBV11-2; D uncertain. V was shortened by 0 bases and J by 4 bases, with 13 bases between the two germline ends. The CDR3 has 15 amino acids. Looked up from germline, CDR1 is SGHAT and CDR2 is FQNNGV.